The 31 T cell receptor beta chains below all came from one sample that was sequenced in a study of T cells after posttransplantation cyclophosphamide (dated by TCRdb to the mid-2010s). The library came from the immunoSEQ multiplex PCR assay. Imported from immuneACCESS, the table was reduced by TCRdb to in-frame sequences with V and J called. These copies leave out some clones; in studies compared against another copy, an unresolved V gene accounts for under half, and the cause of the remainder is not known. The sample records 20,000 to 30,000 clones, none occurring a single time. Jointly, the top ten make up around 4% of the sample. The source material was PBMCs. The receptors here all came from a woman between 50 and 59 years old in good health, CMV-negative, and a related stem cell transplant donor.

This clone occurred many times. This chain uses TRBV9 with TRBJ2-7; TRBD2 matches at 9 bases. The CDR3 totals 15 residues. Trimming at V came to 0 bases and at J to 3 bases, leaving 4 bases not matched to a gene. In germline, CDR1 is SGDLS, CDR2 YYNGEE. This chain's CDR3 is CASSVDSGGIYEQYF. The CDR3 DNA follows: TGTGCCAGCAGCGTAGATAGCGGGGGCATCTACGAGCAGTACTTC.

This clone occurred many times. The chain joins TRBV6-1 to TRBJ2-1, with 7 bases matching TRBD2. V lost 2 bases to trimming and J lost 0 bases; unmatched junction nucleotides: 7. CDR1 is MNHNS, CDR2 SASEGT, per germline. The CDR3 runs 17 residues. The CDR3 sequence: CASSERYGGSSYNEQFF. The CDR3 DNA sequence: TGTGCCAGCAGTGAAAGGTACGGGGGGAGCTCCTACAATGAGCAGTTCTTC.

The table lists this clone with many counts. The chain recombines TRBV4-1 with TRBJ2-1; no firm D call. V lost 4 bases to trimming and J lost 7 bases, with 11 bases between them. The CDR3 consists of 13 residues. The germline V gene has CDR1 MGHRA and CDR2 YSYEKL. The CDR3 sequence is CASSPLTPNEQFF. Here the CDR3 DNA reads TGCGCCAGCAGCCCCCTCACTCCGAATGAGCAGTTCTTC.

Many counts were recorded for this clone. The CDR3 region is CASSLAPQGANSPLHF. In nucleotides, the CDR3 is TGTGCCAGCAGCTTAGCACCACAGGGGGCAAATTCACCCCTCCACTTT. This rearrangement joins TRBV11-2 to TRBJ1-6, with 9 bases aligning to TRBD1. The junction had 5 bases not matched to a gene; V was cut back by 1 base and J by 7 bases. The germline CDR1 and CDR2 sequences are SGHAT and FQNNGV. This CDR3 contains 16 residues.

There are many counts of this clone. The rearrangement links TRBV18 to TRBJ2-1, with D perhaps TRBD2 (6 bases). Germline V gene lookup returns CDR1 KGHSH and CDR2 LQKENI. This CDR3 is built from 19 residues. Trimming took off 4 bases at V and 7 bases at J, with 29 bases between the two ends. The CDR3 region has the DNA TGTGCCAGCTCACGGAGGGGCCCGGGTTATTTGGAAAACGGGAATGAGCAGTTCTTC. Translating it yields CASSRRGPGYLENGNEQFF.

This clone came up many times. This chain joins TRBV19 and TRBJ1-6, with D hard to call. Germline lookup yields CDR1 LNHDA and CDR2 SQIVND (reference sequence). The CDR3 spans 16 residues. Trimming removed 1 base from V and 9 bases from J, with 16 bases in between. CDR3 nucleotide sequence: TGTGCCAGTAGTATAGGAGCCTGGGTAGAGGGTTCACCCCTCCACTTT. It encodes CASSIGAWVEGSPLHF.

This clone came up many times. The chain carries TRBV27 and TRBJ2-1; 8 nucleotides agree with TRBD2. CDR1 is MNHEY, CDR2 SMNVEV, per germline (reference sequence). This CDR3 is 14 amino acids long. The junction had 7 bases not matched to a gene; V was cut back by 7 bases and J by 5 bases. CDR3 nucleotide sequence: TGTGCCAGCACAGGGCGGGGGGTGGACAATGAGCAGTTCTTC. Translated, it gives CASTGRGVDNEQFF.

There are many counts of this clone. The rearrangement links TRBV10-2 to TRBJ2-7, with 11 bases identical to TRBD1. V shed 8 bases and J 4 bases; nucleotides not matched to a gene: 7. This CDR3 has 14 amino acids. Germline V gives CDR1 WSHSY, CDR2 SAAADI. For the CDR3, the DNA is TGCGCCAGCCTAGGACAGGGGGCTCTGTACGAGCAGTACTTC. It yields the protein CASLGQGALYEQYF.

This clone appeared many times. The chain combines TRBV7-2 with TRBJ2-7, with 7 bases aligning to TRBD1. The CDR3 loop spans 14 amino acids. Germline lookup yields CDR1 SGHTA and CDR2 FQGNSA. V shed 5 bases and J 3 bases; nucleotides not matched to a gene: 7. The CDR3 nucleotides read TGTGCCAGCAGCCTGCTTGGGACAGTCTACGAGCAGTACTTC. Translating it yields CASSLLGTVYEQYF.

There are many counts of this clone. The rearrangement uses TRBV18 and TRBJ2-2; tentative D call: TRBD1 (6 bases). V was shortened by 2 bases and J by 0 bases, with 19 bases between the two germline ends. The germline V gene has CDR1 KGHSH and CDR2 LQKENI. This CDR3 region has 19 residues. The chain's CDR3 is CASSPFLGTGQTNTGELFF. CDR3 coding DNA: TGTGCCAGCTCACCATTTTTGGGCACAGGGCAAACGAACACCGGGGAGCTGTTTTTT.

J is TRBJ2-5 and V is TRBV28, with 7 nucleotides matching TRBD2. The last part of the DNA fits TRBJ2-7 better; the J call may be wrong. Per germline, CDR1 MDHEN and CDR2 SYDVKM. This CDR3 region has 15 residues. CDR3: CASRMGRELPSEQYF. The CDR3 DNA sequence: TGTGCCAGCAGGATGGGGCGGGAGTTGCCTTCCGAGCAGTACTTC.

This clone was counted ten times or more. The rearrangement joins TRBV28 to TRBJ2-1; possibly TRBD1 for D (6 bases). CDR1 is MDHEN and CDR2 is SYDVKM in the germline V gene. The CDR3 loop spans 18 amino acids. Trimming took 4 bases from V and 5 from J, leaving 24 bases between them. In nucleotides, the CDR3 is TGTGCCAGCAGTTACCCCTCCGGTTGGGGGCGAAGGGACAATGAGCAGTTCTTC. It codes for CASSYPSGWGRRDNEQFF.

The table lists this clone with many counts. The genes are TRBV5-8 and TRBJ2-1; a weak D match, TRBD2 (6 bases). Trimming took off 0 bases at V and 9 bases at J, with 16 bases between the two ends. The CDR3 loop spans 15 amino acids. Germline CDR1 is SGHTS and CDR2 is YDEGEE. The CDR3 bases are TGTGCCAGCAGCTTGGCTGTTCGGGGGTCGAGTGAGCAGTTCTTC. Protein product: CASSLAVRGSSEQFF.

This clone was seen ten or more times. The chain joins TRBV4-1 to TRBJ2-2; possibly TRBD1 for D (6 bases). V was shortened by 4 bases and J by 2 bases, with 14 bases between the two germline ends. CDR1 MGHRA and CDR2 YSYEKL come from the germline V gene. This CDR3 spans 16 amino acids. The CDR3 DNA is TGCGCCAGCAGCCGCTCGACAGGACGTAACACCGGGGAGCTGTTTTTT. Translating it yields CASSRSTGRNTGELFF.

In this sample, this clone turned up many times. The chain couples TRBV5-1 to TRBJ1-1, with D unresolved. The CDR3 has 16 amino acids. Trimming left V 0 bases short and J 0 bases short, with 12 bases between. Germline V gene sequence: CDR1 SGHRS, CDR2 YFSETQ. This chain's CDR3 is CASSLGQEWVNTEAFF. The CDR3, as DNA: TGCGCCAGCAGCTTGGGTCAGGAATGGGTGAACACTGAAGCTTTCTTT.

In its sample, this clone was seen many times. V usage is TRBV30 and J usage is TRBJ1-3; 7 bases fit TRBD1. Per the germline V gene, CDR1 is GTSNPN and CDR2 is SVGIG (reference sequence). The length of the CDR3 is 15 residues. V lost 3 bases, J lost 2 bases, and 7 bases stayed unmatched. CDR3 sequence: CAWSFTGTAGNTIYF. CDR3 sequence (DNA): TGTGCCTGGAGCTTCACCGGGACAGCTGGAAACACCATATATTTT.

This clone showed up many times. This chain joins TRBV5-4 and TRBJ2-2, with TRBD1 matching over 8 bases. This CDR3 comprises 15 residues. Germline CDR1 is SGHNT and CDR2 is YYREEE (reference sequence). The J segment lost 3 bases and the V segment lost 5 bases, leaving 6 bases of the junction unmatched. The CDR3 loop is CASSADREYTGELFF. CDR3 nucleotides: TGTGCCAGCAGTGCGGACAGGGAGTACACCGGGGAGCTGTTTTTT.

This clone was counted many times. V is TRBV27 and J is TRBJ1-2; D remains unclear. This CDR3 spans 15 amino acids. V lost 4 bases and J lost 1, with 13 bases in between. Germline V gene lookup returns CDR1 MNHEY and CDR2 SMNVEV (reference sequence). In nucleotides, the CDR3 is TGTGCCAGCAGTTCCACCGAGCGGAATAACTATGGCTACACCTTC. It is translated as CASSSTERNNYGYTF.

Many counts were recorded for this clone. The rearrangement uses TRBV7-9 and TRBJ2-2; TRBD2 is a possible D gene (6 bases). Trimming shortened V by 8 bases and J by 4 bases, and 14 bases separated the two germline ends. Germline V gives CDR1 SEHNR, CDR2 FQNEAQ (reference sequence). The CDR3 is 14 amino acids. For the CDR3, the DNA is TGTGCCAGCTCCTGGGGGGTGGCCACCGGGGAGCTGTTTTTT. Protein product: CASSWGVATGELFF.

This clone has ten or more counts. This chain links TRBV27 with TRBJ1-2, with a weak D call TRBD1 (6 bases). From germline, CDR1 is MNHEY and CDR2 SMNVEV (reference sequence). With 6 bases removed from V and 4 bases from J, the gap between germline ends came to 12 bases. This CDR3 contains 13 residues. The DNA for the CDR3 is TGTGCCAGCAGGGGAGGGGGTGCCTATGGCTACACCTTC. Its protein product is CASRGGGAYGYTF.

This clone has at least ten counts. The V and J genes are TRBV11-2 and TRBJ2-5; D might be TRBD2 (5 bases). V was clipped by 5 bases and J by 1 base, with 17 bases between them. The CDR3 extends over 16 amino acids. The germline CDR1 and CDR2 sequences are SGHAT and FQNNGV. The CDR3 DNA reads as TGTGCCAGCAGCGACAACTGGGAGCGGAGCCAAGAGACCCAGTACTTC. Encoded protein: CASSDNWERSQETQYF.

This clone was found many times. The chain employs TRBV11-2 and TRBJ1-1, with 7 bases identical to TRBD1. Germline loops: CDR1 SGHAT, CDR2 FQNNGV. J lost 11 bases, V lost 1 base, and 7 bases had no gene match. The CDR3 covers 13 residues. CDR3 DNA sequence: TGTGCCAGCAGCTTAGTCCGAGGGGGCGATGCTTTCTTT. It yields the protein CASSLVRGGDAFF.

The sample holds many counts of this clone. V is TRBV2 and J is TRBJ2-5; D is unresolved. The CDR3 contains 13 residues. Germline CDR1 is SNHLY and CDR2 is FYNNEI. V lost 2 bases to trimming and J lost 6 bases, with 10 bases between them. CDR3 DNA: TGTGCCAGCAGTGAAATTAGCTTCCAGACCCAGTACTTC. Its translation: CASSEISFQTQYF.

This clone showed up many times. This CDR3 reads CASSPDPSGEETQYF. The CDR3 nucleotides are TGTGCCAGTAGTCCCGATCCTAGCGGGGAAGAGACCCAGTACTTC. The V and J genes are TRBV19 and TRBJ2-5; the match to TRBD2 covers 9 bases. V trimming: 5 bases; J trimming: 3 bases; junction bases outside the gene matches: 7. Germline assignment: CDR1 LNHDA and CDR2 SQIVND (reference sequence). The CDR3 sequence is 15 residues long.

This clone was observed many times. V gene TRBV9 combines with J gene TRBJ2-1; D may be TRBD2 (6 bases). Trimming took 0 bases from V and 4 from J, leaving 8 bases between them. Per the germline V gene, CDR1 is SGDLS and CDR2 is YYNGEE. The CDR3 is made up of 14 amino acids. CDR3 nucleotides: TGTGCCAGCAGCGTAGACGGGGGTTACAATGAGCAGTTCTTC. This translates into CASSVDGGYNEQFF. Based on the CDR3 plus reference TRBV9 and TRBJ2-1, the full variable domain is DSGVTQTPKHLITATGQRVTLRCSPRSGDLSVYWYQQSLDQGLQFLIQYYNGEERAKGNILERFSAQQFPDLHSELNLSSLELGDSALYFCASSVDGGYNEQFFGPGTRLTVL.

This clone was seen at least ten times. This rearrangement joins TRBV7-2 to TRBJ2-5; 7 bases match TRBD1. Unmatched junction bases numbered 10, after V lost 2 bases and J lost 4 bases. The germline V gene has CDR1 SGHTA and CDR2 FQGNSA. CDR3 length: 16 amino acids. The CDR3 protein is CASSLYFDRERETQYF. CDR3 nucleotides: TGTGCCAGCAGCTTATACTTTGACAGGGAGAGAGAGACCCAGTACTTC.

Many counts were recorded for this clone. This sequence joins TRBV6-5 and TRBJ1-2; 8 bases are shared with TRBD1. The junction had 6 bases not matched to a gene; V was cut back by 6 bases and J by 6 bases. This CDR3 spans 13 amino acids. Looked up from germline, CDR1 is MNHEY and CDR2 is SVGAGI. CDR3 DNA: TGTGCCAGCAGACGACAGGGGTTCCATGGCTACACCTTC. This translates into CASRRQGFHGYTF.

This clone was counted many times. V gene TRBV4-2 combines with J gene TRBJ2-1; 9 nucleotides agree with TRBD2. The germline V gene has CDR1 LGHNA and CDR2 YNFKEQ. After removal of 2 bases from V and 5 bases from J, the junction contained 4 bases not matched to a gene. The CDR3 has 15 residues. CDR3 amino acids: CASSQLLAGNNEQFF. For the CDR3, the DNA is TGTGCCAGCAGCCAACTCCTAGCGGGGAACAATGAGCAGTTCTTC.

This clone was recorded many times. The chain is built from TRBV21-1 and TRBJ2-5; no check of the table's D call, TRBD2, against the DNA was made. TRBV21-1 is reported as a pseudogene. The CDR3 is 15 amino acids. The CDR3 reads CASSKEATPQETQYF. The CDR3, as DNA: TGTGCCAGCAGCAAGGAGGCGACCCCCCAAGAGACCCAGTACTTC.

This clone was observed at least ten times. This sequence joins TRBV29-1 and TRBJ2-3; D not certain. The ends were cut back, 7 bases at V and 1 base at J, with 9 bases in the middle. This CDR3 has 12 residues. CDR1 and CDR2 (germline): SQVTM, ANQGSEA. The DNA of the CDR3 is TGCAGCGCCGACACAGGCACAGATACGCAGTATTTT. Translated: CSADTGTDTQYF.

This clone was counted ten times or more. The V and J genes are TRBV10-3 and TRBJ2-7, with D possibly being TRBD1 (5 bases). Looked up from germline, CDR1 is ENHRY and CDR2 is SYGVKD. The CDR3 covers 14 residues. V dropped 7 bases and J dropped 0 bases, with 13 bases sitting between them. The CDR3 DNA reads TGTGCCATCACCGACAGTCCATCCTCCTACGAGCAGTACTTC. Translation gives CAITDSPSSYEQYF.